This TCR beta chain is from a study of blood T cell repertoires in COVID-19. Study information: Sites in the United States, Italy and Spain provided acute and convalescent COVID-19 samples. PBMCs, B-cell-depleted T cells, or T cells were the source of the cDNA or gDNA that made up the material.

Participant-reported clinical history was the basis for cohort assignment. Produced via immunoSEQ multiplex PCR; TCRdb's table is partial and in-frame only. Of some 250,000 clones in the sample, 80% to 90% were seen once. CDR3 size: 13 residues. The V gene end was trimmed by 6 bases and the J gene end by 12 bases; junction bases not matched to a gene: 9. Germline CDR1 reads MDHEN; CDR2 reads SYDVKM. V and J are TRBV28 and TRBJ2-1; 9 bases line up with TRBD2. The sample comprised PBMCs or T cells enriched from blood (not recorded which). The sequence derives from a woman aged 50 to 60 who had recovered from COVID-19. The CDR3 coding sequence is TGTGCCAGCAGCGCTAGCGGGGAGGGGGGGCAGTTCTTC. Translating it yields CASSASGEGGQFF.